One sample yielded the 16 T cell receptor beta chains listed below, sequenced in a study of shared clonotypes between healthy human individuals. The assay was immunoSEQ multiplex PCR, and TCRdb's table has in-frame clones only and misses some. The sample yields around 700,000 clones, about 78% seen once. Sample: memory CD4+ T cells sorted from blood. The subset was: CD45RA-negative fraction. The receptor source for this set is a woman aged 30 to 39 in good health.

A remark on this clone: This sample includes further DNA sequences coding for the same CDR3. As DNA, the CDR3 is TGTGCCAGCAGCTTTAGCGGGAGCACAGATACGCAGTATTTT. Its translation is CASSFSGSTDTQYF. The V gene is TRBV5-4, the J gene TRBJ2-3; 7 bases agree with TRBD2. There are 14 residues in the CDR3. V lost 2 bases to trimming and J lost 0 bases; unmatched junction nucleotides: 0. The germline V gene encodes CDR1 SGHNT and CDR2 YYREEE (reference sequence). The whole variable domain, remainder taken from reference TRBV5-4 and TRBJ2-3, is ETGVTQSPTHLIKTRGQQVTLRCSSQSGHNTVSWYQQALGQGPQFIFQYYREEENGRGNFPPRFSGLQFPNYSSELNVNALELDDSALYLCASSFSGSTDTQYFGPGTRLTVL.

The chain has TRBV11-2 and TRBJ2-7, with 8 bases matching TRBD1. From germline, CDR1 is SGHAT and CDR2 FQNNGV. CDR3 length: 15 amino acids. Losses at the gene ends were 1 base for V and 3 bases for J; bases not matched to a gene: 5. CDR3: CASSLAPTGGYEQYF. The CDR3 DNA reads as TGTGCCAGCAGCTTAGCACCAACAGGGGGCTACGAGCAGTACTTC.

The V gene is TRBV5-4, the J gene TRBJ2-3, with TRBD1 as a possible D gene (5 bases). Germline-derived CDR1 and CDR2 are SGHNT and YYREEE (reference sequence). Trimming removed 4 bases at V and 1 base at J, with 10 bases between. CDR3 length: 14 amino acids. CDR3 DNA sequence: TGTGCCAGCAGCCCACTACAGGGCACAGATACGCAGTATTTT. Translated, it gives CASSPLQGTDTQYF.

In this sample, this clone turned up many times. Other DNA sequences in the sample encode the same CDR3. The V gene is TRBV10-1, the J gene TRBJ2-3; no clear D gene. CDR1 WNHNN and CDR2 SYGVQD come from the germline V gene (reference sequence). V lost 6 bases to trimming and J lost 0 bases, with 4 bases between them. The CDR3 loop spans 12 amino acids. The CDR3 reads CASSYSTDTQYF. For the CDR3, the DNA is TGCGCCAGCAGCTACAGCACAGATACGCAGTATTTT.

The gene calls are TRBV29-1 and TRBJ1-1, with 7 bases matching TRBD1. This CDR3 contains 13 residues. CDR1 SQVTM and CDR2 ANQGSEA come from the germline V gene. The trim removed 0 bases at V and 7 bases at J, leaving 5 bases unmatched. The CDR3 here is CSVEETGAGEAFF. As DNA, the CDR3 is TGCAGCGTTGAAGAAACAGGGGCTGGTGAAGCTTTCTTT.

Of note for this clone: This sample includes further DNA sequences coding for the same CDR3. The genes are TRBV9 and TRBJ2-3, with 9 bases identical to TRBD2. Germline CDR1 reads SGDLS; CDR2 reads YYNGEE. CDR3 length: 14 residues. The V segment lost 3 bases and the J segment 1 base; nucleotides outside the gene matches: 0. The CDR3, as DNA: TGTGCCAGCAGCGGGACTAGCGGCACAGATACGCAGTATTTT. It yields the protein CASSGTSGTDTQYF.

The chain carries TRBV28 and TRBJ2-2; D gene unclear. There are 16 residues in the CDR3. Germline CDR1 and CDR2: MDHEN and SYDVKM. Deletions cut 6 bases from V and 2 bases from J, with 16 bases between. CDR3 region: CASRPTVRVNTGELFF. CDR3 sequence (DNA): TGTGCCAGCAGACCTACCGTCCGGGTCAACACCGGGGAGCTGTTTTTT.

This clone came up once. The J gene is TRBJ2-1, the V gene TRBV4-1, with 11 nucleotides matching TRBD2. The germline CDR1 and CDR2 sequences are MGHRA and YSYEKL. J gave up 0 bases and V 4 bases, and 8 bases lay outside the gene matches. This CDR3 has 18 amino acids. In DNA, the CDR3 is TGCGCCAGCAGCCCCGGACTAGCGGGTCTAGACTCCTACAATGAGCAGTTCTTC. This translates into CASSPGLAGLDSYNEQFF.

The genes are TRBV6-5 and TRBJ2-7; D perhaps matches TRBD1 (6 bases). The CDR3 is 14 residues long. CDR1 and CDR2 from the germline V gene are MNHEY and SVGAGI. Trimming pared 5 bases from V and 1 base from J, leaving 12 bases between. The chain's CDR3 is CASSKNRVSYEQYF. For the CDR3, the DNA is TGTGCCAGCAGTAAGAACAGGGTTTCCTACGAGCAGTACTTC.

The rearrangement uses TRBV28 and TRBJ2-7, with D perhaps TRBD2 (5 bases). The V end lost 6 bases, the J end lost 6 bases, and 9 bases lay between the germline ends. The V gene's germline CDR1 is MDHEN and CDR2 SYDVKM. There are 11 residues in the CDR3. CDR3 residues: CASRIEGEQYF. Written as DNA, the CDR3 is TGTGCCAGCAGAATAGAGGGCGAGCAGTACTTC.

The genes are TRBV6-1 and TRBJ2-5; weak D call: TRBD2 (5 bases). Germline loops: CDR1 MNHNS, CDR2 SASEGT. V was trimmed by 10 bases and J by 4 bases, leaving 19 bases between them. The CDR3 length is 14 residues. CDR3 DNA: TGTGCCACCCTTGCCCGCTGGGGAGTAGAGACCCAGTACTTC. It specifies CATLARWGVETQYF.

The gene calls are TRBV6-1 and TRBJ1-5; D is ambiguous. Germline V gene sequence: CDR1 MNHNS, CDR2 SASEGT. The CDR3 length is 13 residues. Trimming removed 6 bases at V and 4 bases at J, with 10 bases between. The CDR3 region has the DNA TGTGCCAGCAGCATGGTTGAGAATCAGCCCCAGCATTTT. The encoded protein is CASSMVENQPQHF.

The CDR3 DNA sequence: TGTGCCAGCAGTGCGGCCCGAAACTATGGCTACACCTTC. Its protein is CASSAARNYGYTF. The gene calls are TRBV25-1 and TRBJ1-2, with D hard to call. In germline, CDR1 is MGHDK, CDR2 SYGVNS. Trimming took off 4 bases at V and 2 bases at J, with 8 bases between the two ends. The CDR3 has 13 amino acids.

Comment on this clone: Other nucleotide sequences from this sample produce the same CDR3. V and J are TRBV5-1 and TRBJ1-1, with TRBD1 matching over 8 bases. Losses at the gene ends were 4 bases for V and 1 base for J; bases not matched to a gene: 3. The CDR3 is 14 residues long. Germline V gene lookup returns CDR1 SGHRS and CDR2 YFSETQ. The DNA for the CDR3 is TGCGCCAGCAGCCTGACAGGGGCGAACACTGAAGCTTTCTTT. This sequence encodes CASSLTGANTEAFF.

The rearrangement uses TRBV25-1 and TRBJ2-1; D is unclear. The CDR3 has 13 amino acids. Trimming removed 6 bases from V and 7 bases from J, with 13 bases in between. In germline, CDR1 is MGHDK, CDR2 SYGVNS. In DNA, the CDR3 is TGTGCCAGCAGAGGCCTGTCTGGGAATGAGCAGTTCTTC. This translates into CASRGLSGNEQFF.

The chain joins TRBV18 to TRBJ2-2; possibly TRBD2 for D (6 bases). The CDR3 has 13 amino acids. V lost 6 bases and J 6 bases, leaving 11 bases between the germline ends. Germline loops: CDR1 KGHSH, CDR2 LQKENI. CDR3: CASSSGGPGELFF. The CDR3, as DNA: TGTGCCAGCTCCTCAGGAGGGCCCGGGGAGCTGTTTTTT.